The following is a T cell receptor (beta chain) sequence with its context. As yet, its antigen is unknown. Sequencing used immunoSEQ multiplex PCR; TCRdb keeps in-frame clones, though not all of them. This table holds 30,000 or so clones, roughly 80% found once. The data were taken from a study of T cell clonotyping in hematopoietic cell transplantation. Study overall: Recipient samples before transplant were obtained post-cytoreduction.

Study observations and caveats: At the given depth, recipient repertoires were over 95% de novo clonotypes. Without cell sorting, CD4 versus CD8 contributions remain unresolved.

Documented time point: recipient sample about 28 days before transplant, after cytoreduction. Samples: about 28 days before transplant, then days 30, 100 and 180 after. Sequenced material: peripheral blood mononuclear cells, taken before stem cell transplant. The receptor comes from a young woman with chronic myeloid leukemia. Some clones in this sample may be carry-over from other donors' samples.

DNA for the CDR3: TGTGCCAGCAGAGAGCGAGAGAATCAGCCCCAGCATTTT. This translates into CASRERENQPQHF. V usage is TRBV27 and J usage is TRBJ1-5; D is unresolved. In germline, CDR1 is MNHEY, CDR2 SMNVEV (reference sequence). This CDR3 has 13 residues. The V end lost 6 bases, the J end lost 4 bases, and 10 bases lay between the germline ends.